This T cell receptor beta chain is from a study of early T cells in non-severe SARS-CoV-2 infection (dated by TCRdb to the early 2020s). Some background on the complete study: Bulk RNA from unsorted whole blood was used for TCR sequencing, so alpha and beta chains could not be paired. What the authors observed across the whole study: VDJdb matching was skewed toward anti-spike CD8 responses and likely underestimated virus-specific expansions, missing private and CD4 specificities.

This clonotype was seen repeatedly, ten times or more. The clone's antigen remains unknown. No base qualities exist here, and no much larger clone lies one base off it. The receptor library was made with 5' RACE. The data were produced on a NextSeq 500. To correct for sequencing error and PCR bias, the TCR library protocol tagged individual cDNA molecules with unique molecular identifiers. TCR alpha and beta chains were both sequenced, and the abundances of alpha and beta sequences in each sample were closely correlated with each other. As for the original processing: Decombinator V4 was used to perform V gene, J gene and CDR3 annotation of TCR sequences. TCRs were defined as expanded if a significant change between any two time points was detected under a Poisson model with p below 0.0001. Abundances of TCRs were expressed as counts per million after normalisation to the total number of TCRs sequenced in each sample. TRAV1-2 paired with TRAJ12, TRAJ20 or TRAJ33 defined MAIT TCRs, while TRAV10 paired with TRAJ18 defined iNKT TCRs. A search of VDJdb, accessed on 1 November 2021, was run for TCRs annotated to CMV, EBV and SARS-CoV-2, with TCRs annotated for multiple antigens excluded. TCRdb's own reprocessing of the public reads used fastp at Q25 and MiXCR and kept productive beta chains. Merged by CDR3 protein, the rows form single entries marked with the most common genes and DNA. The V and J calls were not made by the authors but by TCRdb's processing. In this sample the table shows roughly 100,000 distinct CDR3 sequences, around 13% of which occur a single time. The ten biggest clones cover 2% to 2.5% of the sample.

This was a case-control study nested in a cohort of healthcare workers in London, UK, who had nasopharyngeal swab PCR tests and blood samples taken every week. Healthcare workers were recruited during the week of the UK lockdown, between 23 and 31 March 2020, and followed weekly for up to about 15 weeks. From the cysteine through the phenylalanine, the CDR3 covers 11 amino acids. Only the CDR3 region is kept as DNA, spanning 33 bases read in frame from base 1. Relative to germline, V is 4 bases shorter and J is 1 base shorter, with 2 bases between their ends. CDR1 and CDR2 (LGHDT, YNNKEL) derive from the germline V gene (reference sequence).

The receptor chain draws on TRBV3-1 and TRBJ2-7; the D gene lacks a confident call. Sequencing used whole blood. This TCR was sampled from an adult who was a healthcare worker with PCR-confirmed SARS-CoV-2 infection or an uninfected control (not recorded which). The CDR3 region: CASSRSYEQYF. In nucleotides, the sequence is TGTGCCAGCAGCCGTTCCTACGAGCAGTACTTC.